This TCR beta chain was recorded in a study of naive and memory T cell subsets. Ligated cDNA underwent four rounds of PCR with nested alpha and beta constant region primers and SP2. TCRdb passed the 5' RACE reads through MiXCR, listing each CDR3 protein once. The table records roughly 60,000 distinct CDR3 sequences, under 8.5% of them present only once. A UMI-containing oligonucleotide was joined by 3' ligation to the TCR cDNA template. Worth noting for this clonotype: One base away lies a much larger clone, so this may be a sequencing read error.

The TCR originated in a male donor in good health.

CDR3 loop: CASSLGSGTRNEKLFF. The CDR3, as DNA: TGTGCCAGCAGCTTAGGGTCCGGGACTCGGAATGAAAAACTGTTTTTT. V usage is TRBV7-9 and J usage is TRBJ1-4; the D gene is possibly TRBD1 (5 bases). CDR3 length equals 16 residues. Trimming took 1 base from V and 5 from J, leaving 14 bases between them. Germline CDR1 SEHNR, CDR2 FQNEAQ (reference sequence).